The 32 T cell receptor beta chains presented below share a single source sample, sequenced in a study of shared clonotypes between healthy human individuals. The method was immunoSEQ multiplex PCR; TCRdb's version includes in-frame clones alone and lacks a portion of them. This sample has hundreds of thousands of clones, with about 74% found just once. What was sequenced was memory CD4+ T cells sorted from blood. Noted subset: CD45RA-negative fraction. Receptor source: a woman under 40 in good health.

The gene calls are TRBV19 and TRBJ1-1; D unclear. Germline V gives CDR1 LNHDA, CDR2 SQIVND (reference sequence). V lost 1 base and J 2 bases, leaving 8 bases between the germline ends. The CDR3 runs to 14 residues. CDR3 protein: CASSIGPANTEAFF. The CDR3 bases are TGTGCCAGTAGTATAGGGCCCGCTAACACTGAAGCTTTCTTT.

This clone was counted between two and nine times. The chain uses TRBV7-8 and TRBJ2-1; D unclear. This CDR3 region has 13 residues. Trimming cost V 8 bases and J 0 bases, with 8 bases left between them. Per germline, CDR1 SGHVS and CDR2 FQNEAQ. CDR3 DNA: TGTGCCAGCCGACCGGGCTCCTACAATGAGCAGTTCTTC. Its protein product is CASRPGSYNEQFF.

The chain carries TRBV5-6 and TRBJ2-5; TRBD2 matches 9 bases. The germline CDR1 and CDR2 sequences are SGHDT and YYEEEE. The V segment lost 4 bases and the J segment 5 bases; nucleotides outside the gene matches: 9. The CDR3 runs to 15 residues. CDR3 protein: CASSRGASGAETQYF. The CDR3 DNA follows: TGTGCCAGCAGCCGAGGGGCTAGCGGGGCTGAGACCCAGTACTTC.

This clone was observed at least ten times. The gene calls are TRBV30 and TRBJ2-3; D not certain. The CDR3 has 12 amino acids. Trimming removed 2 bases at V and 4 bases at J, with 7 bases between. CDR1 is GTSNPN, CDR2 SVGIG, per germline (reference sequence). The CDR3 DNA follows: TGTGCCTGGAGTTATACGGCAGATACGCAGTATTTT. Its translation is CAWSYTADTQYF.

The V gene is TRBV9, the J gene TRBJ2-5; 9 bases align to TRBD2. CDR1 is SGDLS, CDR2 YYNGEE, per germline. CDR3 length: 14 amino acids. J gave up 2 bases and V 4 bases, and 3 bases lay outside the gene matches. The CDR3 DNA is TGTGCCAGCAGCCTTAGCGGGGGTCAAGAGACCCAGTACTTC. As protein: CASSLSGGQETQYF.

This rearrangement joins TRBV9 to TRBJ2-2, with TRBD2 as a possible D gene (6 bases). Germline V gene lookup returns CDR1 SGDLS and CDR2 YYNGEE. This CDR3 comprises 16 residues. Trimming removed 0 bases at V and 7 bases at J, with 16 bases between. The CDR3 DNA follows: TGTGCCAGCAGCGTAGGGTCGGGGAGGTCTGGCGGGGAGCTGTTTTTT. Its translation is CASSVGSGRSGGELFF.

The genes are TRBV6-1 and TRBJ1-4, with D maybe TRBD1 (6 bases). This CDR3 is 15 amino acids long. The V end lost 4 bases, the J end lost 5 bases, and 14 bases lay between the germline ends. The germline V gene encodes CDR1 MNHNS and CDR2 SASEGT. The CDR3: CASSGGHTGNEKLFF. The CDR3 DNA is TGTGCCAGCAGTGGGGGACATACGGGGAATGAAAAACTGTTTTTT.

The V gene is TRBV11-2, the J gene TRBJ2-5, with a possible D match to TRBD2 (6 bases). Trimming left V 3 bases short and J 2 bases short, with 7 bases between. The CDR3 sequence is 13 residues long. Germline values: CDR1 SGHAT, CDR2 FQNNGV. CDR3 sequence reads: CASSFSGQETQYF. For the CDR3, the DNA is TGTGCCAGCAGCTTTAGCGGACAAGAGACCCAGTACTTC.

The chain is built from TRBV11-2 and TRBJ1-4; 7 bases line up with TRBD1. Losses at the gene ends were 5 bases for V and 11 bases for J; bases not matched to a gene: 5. There are 12 residues in the CDR3. Germline-derived CDR1 and CDR2 are SGHAT and FQNNGV. The CDR3 region has the DNA TGTGCCAGCAGCGTCGGGACAGCTAAACTGTTTTTT. It yields the protein CASSVGTAKLFF.

The CDR3 DNA reads TGTGCCAGTCGACCCCTTAAAGGACTAGCGGTCTACGAGCAGTACTTC. Translating it yields CASRPLKGLAVYEQYF. The chain joins TRBV2 to TRBJ2-7; TRBD2 matches at 10 bases. Germline CDR1 is SNHLY and CDR2 is FYNNEI. V lost 9 bases, J lost 3 bases, and 14 bases stayed unmatched. The CDR3 extends over 16 amino acids.

The V gene is TRBV7-2, the J gene TRBJ2-7; possibly TRBD2 for D (6 bases). Germline values: CDR1 SGHTA, CDR2 FQGNSA. The germline V and J ends were trimmed by 4 bases and 4 bases, with 14 bases remaining between them. There are 14 residues in the CDR3. CDR3: CASSSSRDFYEQYF. The CDR3 DNA sequence: TGTGCCAGCAGCTCGTCCCGGGACTTTTACGAGCAGTACTTC.

Remarks on this clone: Given a much more abundant clone one base away, this may be a read error. The chain uses TRBV5-4 and TRBJ2-7; 9 bases agree with TRBD1. CDR1 is SGHNT and CDR2 is YYREEE in the germline V gene (reference sequence). V shed 4 bases, J shed 3 bases, and the junction held 5 bases outside the gene matches. This CDR3 contains 14 residues. CDR3: CASSPTGQGYEQYF. The CDR3 region has the DNA TGTGCCAGCAGCCCTACGGGACAGGGCTACGAGCAGTACTTC. Combining the CDR3 with reference TRBV5-4 and TRBJ2-7 gives the whole variable domain ETGVTQSPTHLIKTRGQQVTLRCSSQSGHNTVSWYQQALGQGPQFIFQYYREEENGRGNFPPRFSGLQFPNYSSELNVNALELDDSALYLCASSPTGQGYEQYFGPGTRLTVT.

The genes are TRBV11-2 and TRBJ1-1; 9 bases match TRBD1. Germline CDR1 reads SGHAT; CDR2 reads FQNNGV. CDR3 length equals 14 residues. The J segment lost 1 base and the V segment lost 6 bases, leaving 3 bases of the junction unmatched. Here the CDR3 reads CASRAGQGNTEAFF. The CDR3 nucleotides are TGTGCCAGCAGGGCGGGACAGGGGAACACTGAAGCTTTCTTT.

J is TRBJ2-7 and V is TRBV4-1, with TRBD2 matching 9 bases. The CDR3 runs 15 residues. V lost 1 base and J lost 4; bases outside the gene matches: 5. CDR1 and CDR2 (germline): MGHRA, YSYEKL. The CDR3 region has the DNA TGCGCCAGCAGCCAAGTAGCGGGAGTAAGATACGAGCAGTACTTC. Translation gives CASSQVAGVRYEQYF.

The chain couples TRBV30 to TRBJ2-5, with 7 bases fitting TRBD2. CDR3 size: 14 residues. The germline CDR1 and CDR2 sequences are GTSNPN and SVGIG (reference sequence). After removal of 1 base from V and 1 base from J, the junction contained 3 bases not matched to a gene. CDR3 in DNA: TGTGCCTGGAGTGCCCTAGCGGTCCAAGAGACCCAGTACTTC. Translated, it gives CAWSALAVQETQYF.

Many counts were recorded for this clone. This chain uses TRBV28 with TRBJ2-7, with TRBD2 identical over 7 bases. CDR1 MDHEN and CDR2 SYDVKM come from the germline V gene. CDR3 size: 14 residues. V dropped 6 bases and J dropped 3; count of bases not matched to a gene: 8. DNA for the CDR3: TGTGCCAGCAGACGTGGACTAGGAATCTACGAGCAGTACTTC. Its protein product is CASRRGLGIYEQYF.

V and J are TRBV2 and TRBJ2-5; 11 bases align to TRBD2. V gave up 4 bases and J gave up 5 bases; unmatched junction bases: 6. CDR1 is SNHLY, CDR2 FYNNEI, per germline. The CDR3 length is 15 residues. The CDR3 coding sequence is TGTGCCAGCAGTGGCCTTAGCGGGAGGGCGGAGACCCAGTACTTC. It yields the protein CASSGLSGRAETQYF.

The sample holds a few counts of this clone. The CDR3 spells CASIRTSRRETQYF. CDR3 nucleotides: TGTGCCAGCATAAGGACATCTCGGCGAGAGACCCAGTACTTC. V gene TRBV2 combines with J gene TRBJ2-5; D is perhaps TRBD1 (5 bases). V lost 7 bases, J lost 4 bases, and 16 bases lay in between. The CDR3 covers 14 residues. Germline CDR1 and CDR2: SNHLY and FYNNEI.

The rearrangement joins TRBV11-3 to TRBJ2-2, with a tentative D call TRBD2 (5 bases). Germline V gives CDR1 SGHNT, CDR2 YENEEA. CDR3 size: 13 residues. V shed 8 bases and J shed 0 bases, with 7 bases lying between them. In DNA form, the CDR3 reads TGTGCCAGCTCGGGAACGAACACCGGGGAGCTGTTTTTT. This encodes CASSGTNTGELFF.

This clone was picked up a small number of times. The rearrangement uses TRBV9 and TRBJ2-3, with 7 nucleotides matching TRBD1. V dropped 0 bases and J dropped 3; count of bases not matched to a gene: 4. The length of the CDR3 is 15 residues. In germline, CDR1 is SGDLS, CDR2 YYNGEE. The CDR3 protein is CASSVDMTGTDTQYF. The CDR3 DNA follows: TGTGCCAGCAGCGTAGACATGACAGGGACAGATACGCAGTATTTT.

The chain has TRBV28 and TRBJ2-7; no clear D. The CDR3 loop spans 12 amino acids. V lost 6 bases and J 3 bases, leaving 9 bases between the germline ends. Germline V lookup: CDR1 MDHEN, CDR2 SYDVKM. The CDR3: CASSYQHYEQYF. The CDR3 DNA reads TGTGCCAGCAGCTACCAACACTACGAGCAGTACTTC.

This sequence joins TRBV5-1 and TRBJ2-1; 12 nucleotides match TRBD2. The germline V gene has CDR1 SGHRS and CDR2 YFSETQ. The V segment lost 1 base and the J segment 0 bases; nucleotides outside the gene matches: 5. The CDR3 runs 18 residues. CDR3 sequence (DNA): TGCGCCAGCAGCTTGACTAGCGGGAGGACGAGCTCCTACAATGAGCAGTTCTTC. This sequence encodes CASSLTSGRTSSYNEQFF.

This chain uses TRBV5-1 with TRBJ2-5; 9 bases line up with TRBD1. This CDR3 has 16 amino acids. After removal of 2 bases from V and 0 bases from J, the junction contained 5 bases not matched to a gene. Germline CDR1 reads SGHRS; CDR2 reads YFSETQ. DNA for the CDR3: TGCGCCAGCAGCTTAGGGGACAGGGCCAACCAAGAGACCCAGTACTTC. It translates to CASSLGDRANQETQYF. Looking up the rest from reference TRBV5-1 and TRBJ2-5 gives the full variable domain: KAGVTQTPRYLIKTRGQQVTLSCSPISGHRSVSWYQQTPGQGLQFLFEYFSETQRNKGNFPGRFSGRQFSNSRSEMNVSTLELGDSALYLCASSLGDRANQETQYFGPGTRLLVL.

V and J are TRBV14 and TRBJ2-6; D is unclear. Germline values: CDR1 SGHDN, CDR2 FVKESK. Deletions cut 4 bases from V and 2 bases from J, with 6 bases between. This CDR3 contains 14 residues. The CDR3 loop reads CASSRSAGANVLTF. In DNA, the CDR3 is TGTGCCAGCAGCCGATCGGCTGGGGCCAACGTCCTGACTTTC.

The chain links TRBV6-6 to TRBJ2-7, with no clear D. In germline, CDR1 is MNHNY, CDR2 SVGAGI (reference sequence). Trimming cost V 5 bases and J 4 bases, with 9 bases left between them. This CDR3 has 12 residues. The CDR3 nucleotides read TGTGCCAGCAGTAAGTCCGGGTACGAGCAGTACTTC. This codes for CASSKSGYEQYF.

The chain employs TRBV6-5 and TRBJ1-5; a possible D gene is TRBD1 (5 bases). In germline, CDR1 is MNHEY, CDR2 SVGAGI. Trimming took 5 bases from V and 5 from J, leaving 10 bases between them. This CDR3 contains 13 residues. The DNA of the CDR3 is TGTGCCAGCAGTCCCCAGGGTTATCAGCCCCAGCATTTT. Translation gives CASSPQGYQPQHF.

This clone was found a few times. The chain joins TRBV10-3 to TRBJ1-1; D ambiguous. This CDR3 has 14 amino acids. CDR1 ENHRY and CDR2 SYGVKD come from the germline V gene. Trimming left V 6 bases short and J 4 bases short, with 15 bases between. In nucleotides, the CDR3 is TGTGCCATCAGAGAACCCTACCTCAGCACTGAAGCTTTCTTT. Translating gives CAIREPYLSTEAFF.

This clone was detected only a few times. V gene TRBV7-2 combines with J gene TRBJ2-2; D remains unclear. This CDR3 comprises 12 residues. Germline lookup yields CDR1 SGHTA and CDR2 FQGNSA. Trimming took off 1 base at V and 9 bases at J, with 6 bases between the two ends. This CDR3 is CASSLVGWELFF. In nucleotides, the CDR3 is TGTGCCAGCAGCTTAGTGGGGTGGGAGCTGTTTTTT.

The chain joins TRBV28 to TRBJ1-1; D is perhaps TRBD1 (5 bases). Looked up from germline, CDR1 is MDHEN and CDR2 is SYDVKM. The length of the CDR3 is 12 residues. Trimming removed 6 bases at V and 4 bases at J, with 9 bases between. CDR3 sequence reads: CASRGPSTEAFF. In DNA form, the CDR3 reads TGTGCCAGCAGGGGGCCATCCACTGAAGCTTTCTTT.

This chain connects TRBV7-9 to TRBJ1-1; 7 bases match TRBD1. Germline V gene sequence: CDR1 SEHNR, CDR2 FQNEAQ (reference sequence). This CDR3 comprises 16 residues. The trim removed 5 bases at V and 0 bases at J, leaving 9 bases unmatched. CDR3 DNA: TGTGCCAGCAGCCCCTCGGGACAGACTATGAACACTGAAGCTTTCTTT. Translated: CASSPSGQTMNTEAFF. The variable domain in full, completed from reference TRBV7-9 and TRBJ1-1, reads DTGVSQNPRHKITKRGQNVTFRCDPISEHNRLYWYRQTLGQGPEFLTYFQNEAQLEKSRLLSDRFSAERPKGSFSTLEIQRTEQGDSAMYLCASSPSGQTMNTEAFFGQGTRLTVV.

This clone was counted only a few times. The rearrangement joins TRBV7-2 to TRBJ1-2; D remains unclear. Trimming cost V 0 bases and J 6 bases, with 11 bases left between them. The CDR3 consists of 14 residues. Germline V gene lookup returns CDR1 SGHTA and CDR2 FQGNSA. The CDR3 here is CASSLATYGNGYTF. CDR3 DNA sequence: TGTGCCAGCAGCTTAGCGACCTACGGGAATGGCTACACCTTC. The full variable domain, in which reference TRBV7-2 and TRBJ1-2 provide the parts outside the CDR3, is GAGVSQSPSNKVTEKGKDVELRCDPISGHTALYWYRQSLGQGLEFLIYFQGNSAPDKSGLPSDRFSAERTGGSVSTLTIQRTQQEDSAVYLCASSLATYGNGYTFGSGTRLTVV.

Concerning this clone: Other DNA sequences within the sample encode an identical CDR3. The V gene is TRBV7-2, the J gene TRBJ2-1, with TRBD2 matching 7 bases. The CDR3 is 15 amino acids. Losses at the gene ends were 4 bases for V and 1 base for J; bases not matched to a gene: 4. CDR1 SGHTA and CDR2 FQGNSA come from the germline V gene. CDR3 in amino acids: CASSSQRDSYNEQFF. The CDR3 nucleotides read TGTGCCAGCAGCTCTCAGCGGGATTCCTACAATGAGCAGTTCTTC.